These 6 T cell receptor beta chains share one sample of origin, sequenced in a study of blood T cell repertoires in COVID-19 (dated by TCRdb to the early 2020s). Libraries were constructed by the immunoSEQ multiplex PCR assay. Entries here come from immuneACCESS through TCRdb and include only in-frame sequences with V and J called. Some clones fail to appear in such tables; in the studies checked, an unresolved V gene covers under half of the shortfall, and the cause of the remainder is unknown. The sample profile shows about 150,000 clones; 70% to 90% of them were found once. Around 8% of the sample goes to the ten largest clones. The sequencing sample was made of peripheral blood. The receptors stem from a woman aged 60-75 years with COVID-19, enrolled during active disease.

This chain connects TRBV6-5 to TRBJ1-4; perhaps TRBD1 as D (6 bases). Trimming shortened V by 6 bases and J by 8 bases, and 16 bases separated the two germline ends. The CDR3 is made up of 14 amino acids. Germline CDR1 reads MNHEY; CDR2 reads SVGAGI. The CDR3 protein is CASSHEGDQEKLFF. The CDR3 DNA sequence: TGTGCCAGCAGCCATGAGGGGGACCAAGAAAAACTGTTTTTT.

This chain joins TRBV5-1 and TRBJ2-2; 13 bases are shared with TRBD2. CDR1 SGHRS and CDR2 YFSETQ come from the germline V gene. V trimming: 4 bases; J trimming: 3 bases; junction bases outside the gene matches: 3. CDR3 length: 16 residues. The CDR3: CASSLLAGGHTGELFF. The CDR3 nucleotides are TGCGCCAGCAGCCTACTAGCGGGGGGGCACACCGGGGAGCTGTTTTTT.

Only one count was recorded for this clone. This rearrangement joins TRBV5-4 to TRBJ1-1; D uncertain. With 0 bases removed from V and 0 bases from J, the gap between germline ends came to 6 bases. CDR1 and CDR2 from the germline V gene are SGHNT and YYREEE (reference sequence). There are 14 residues in the CDR3. CDR3 coding DNA: TGTGCCAGCAGCTTGGATGAGTTGAACACTGAAGCTTTCTTT. Amino acids: CASSLDELNTEAFF.

The chain couples TRBV2 to TRBJ1-1, with TRBD1 as a possible D gene (5 bases). The CDR3 has 14 residues. From germline, CDR1 is SNHLY and CDR2 FYNNEI. V shed 4 bases and J shed 6 bases, with 15 bases lying between them. This chain's CDR3 is CASSVQVGHAEAFF. CDR3 DNA: TGTGCCAGCAGTGTACAGGTCGGGCACGCTGAAGCTTTCTTT.

This rearrangement joins TRBV29-1 to TRBJ1-2, with a weak D call TRBD1 (5 bases). V lost 3 bases, J lost 1 base, and 12 bases lay in between. The V gene's germline CDR1 is SQVTM and CDR2 ANQGSEA. This CDR3 contains 14 residues. CDR3 in DNA: TGCAGCGTTGAGTCACAGGAAATTAACTATGGCTACACCTTC. Translated, it gives CSVESQEINYGYTF.

The CDR3 bases are TGCGCCAGCAGTGACCAGGGCTCTGGAAACACCATATATTTT. Translation gives CASSDQGSGNTIYF. The chain has TRBV5-1 and TRBJ1-3, with D tentatively TRBD1 (5 bases). Looked up from germline, CDR1 is SGHRS and CDR2 is YFSETQ. This CDR3 spans 14 amino acids. Trimming removed 5 bases from V and 0 bases from J, with 9 bases in between. The full variable domain, in which reference TRBV5-1 and TRBJ1-3 provide the parts outside the CDR3, is KAGVTQTPRYLIKTRGQQVTLSCSPISGHRSVSWYQQTPGQGLQFLFEYFSETQRNKGNFPGRFSGRQFSNSRSEMNVSTLELGDSALYLCASSDQGSGNTIYFGEGSWLTVV.